This section outlines one T cell receptor beta chain sequence together with its context. V lost 6 bases, J lost 6 bases, and 17 bases lay in between. Germline loops: CDR1 SNHLY, CDR2 FYNNEI. There are 15 residues in the CDR3. The data belong to a study of blood T cell repertoires in COVID-19. About the study: Sites across the United States, Italy and Spain contributed samples from acute and convalescent COVID-19. T cells, B-cell-depleted T cells, or PBMCs provided the cDNA or gDNA that served as material.

Per the study methods: The authors estimated nucleated cell counts from reference gene primer amplification. Assay: immunoSEQ multiplex PCR; the TCRdb copy retains only in-frame clones and omits some. The V and J calls and clone size come from that table; D and trimming were worked out from the DNA. The sample has 200,000 or so clones, roughly 89% seen once. The sequenced material came from peripheral blood. The TCR was taken from a man aged 60-69 years who had recovered from COVID-19. J is TRBJ2-2 and V is TRBV2; a weak D match, TRBD2 (5 bases). CDR3 in amino acids: CASRVTSGNAGELFF. CDR3 sequence (DNA): TGTGCCAGCAGGGTTACTAGTGGTAACGCCGGGGAGCTGTTTTTT.